This is a list of T cell receptor beta chains from one sample in a study of CD8+ T cells in alopecia areata. Sequencing used immunoSEQ multiplex PCR; TCRdb keeps in-frame clones, though not all of them. The sample contains 130,000 or so clones, 47% of which appear only once. Sequenced input: NKG2D-low CD8+ T cells sorted from blood. The receptors were sampled from a human donor with alopecia areata. Each CDR3 is given without its conserved first and last residue. The D gene is left open where the match is weak.

TRBV14	TRBD2	TRBJ2-1	ASSQDGTSFYNEQF
TRBV2	TRBD1	TRBJ1-5	ASRAWAGGIDQPQH
TRBV2	-	TRBJ2-1	ASSDHSTGGNEQF
TRBV7-9	-	TRBJ2-3	ASSLIPPTQY
TRBV28	-	TRBJ2-7	ASRPTGSYEQY
TRBV5-6	-	TRBJ2-1	ASSSALEQF
TRBV29-1	-	TRBJ1-1	SALGSTEAF
TRBV4-3	-	TRBJ1-1	ASSLGQNTEAF
TRBV5-6	-	TRBJ1-6	ASSLGQQALH
TRBV11-2	TRBD1	TRBJ2-7	ASSLGQGPYEQY
TRBV15	-	TRBJ2-7	ATSRAFGEASYEQY
TRBV6-5	-	TRBJ2-2	ASRIGSLSGELF
TRBV29-1	-	TRBJ2-7	STRTSYEQY
TRBV12-5	TRBD2	TRBJ2-5	ASGFWRGDQETQY
TRBV28	-	TRBJ2-1	ASSIVGEQF
TRBV5-1	TRBD1	TRBJ2-7	ASTTWTGVDEQY
TRBV28	-	TRBJ2-7	ASTAEVGTNYEQY
TRBV4-1	-	TRBJ1-1	ASSQVGGAPEAF
TRBV5-6	-	TRBJ2-1	ASNLGGYPYNEQF
TRBV5-6	-	TRBJ1-2	ASSPSGNSPVGYT
TRBV30	-	TRBJ2-3	AWSAGAGLDTQY
TRBV5-4	TRBD2	TRBJ2-1	ASSLELAGNNEQF
TRBV7-3	-	TRBJ2-1	ASSSEDNDNEQF
TRBV28	-	TRBJ2-1	ASSLGDEQF
TRBV29-1	-	TRBJ2-5	SGRVNGGTIQETQY
TRBV29-1	-	TRBJ2-5	SVEQQGTQY
TRBV4-3	-	TRBJ2-1	ASSQVGPGSEQF
TRBV29-1	TRBD2	TRBJ2-7	SVEDQLAGSSYEQY
TRBV29-1	-	TRBJ2-1	SAPIWNEQF
TRBV25-1	-	TRBJ2-7	ASSEMAQDYSYEQY
TRBV27	-	TRBJ2-2	ASSGRDLPTGELF
TRBV29-1	-	TRBJ2-1	SVDDPLI
TRBV4-2	-	TRBJ1-5	ASSLGPNQPQH
TRBV29-1	TRBD2	TRBJ2-7	SVEATSGSYEQY
TRBV11-2	TRBD2	TRBJ2-1	ASRLAGGLF
TRBV6-4	-	TRBJ2-2	ASSTGFNTGELF